This TCR beta chain was observed in a study of metastatic and nonmetastatic thyroid tumors. Prior to thyroid surgery, none of the patients had received any treatment. TCRdb re-clonotyped the PCR reads through MiXCR. Here the sample spans 91,000 or so clones, roughly 13% being singletons. This clone was counted ten times or more. Per germline, CDR1 SGHAT and CDR2 FQNNGV. Trimming stripped 5 bases from V and 4 bases from J, with 12 bases between. This CDR3 is 13 amino acids long. Sequenced material: blood. The rearrangement joins TRBV11-2 to TRBJ2-7; tentatively, D is TRBD2 (5 bases). The receptor comes from a female donor with papillary thyroid cancer or a benign thyroid nodule (not recorded which). Some clones in this sample may be carry-over from other donors' samples. As DNA, the CDR3 is TGTGCCAGCAGCCTACCGGACTTTTACGAGCAGTACTTC. This translates into CASSLPDFYEQYF.